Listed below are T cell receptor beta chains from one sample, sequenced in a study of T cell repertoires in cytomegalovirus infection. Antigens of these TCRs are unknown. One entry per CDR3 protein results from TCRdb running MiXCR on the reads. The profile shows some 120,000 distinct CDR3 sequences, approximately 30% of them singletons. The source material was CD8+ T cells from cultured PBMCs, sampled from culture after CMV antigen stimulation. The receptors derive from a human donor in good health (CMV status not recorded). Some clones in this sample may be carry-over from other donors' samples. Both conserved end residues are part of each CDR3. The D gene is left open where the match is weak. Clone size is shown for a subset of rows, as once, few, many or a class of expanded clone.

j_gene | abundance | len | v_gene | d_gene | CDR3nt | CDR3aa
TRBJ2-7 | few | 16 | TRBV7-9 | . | TGTGCCAGCAGCTTCGGGCAGGCCCACGATGACTACGAGCAGTACTTC | CASSFGQAHDDYEQYF
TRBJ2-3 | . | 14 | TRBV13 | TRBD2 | TGTGCCAGCAGAGCAGCGGGGGACACAGATACGCAGTATTTT | CASRAAGDTDTQYF
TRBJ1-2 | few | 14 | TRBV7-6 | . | TGTGCCAGCAGCGATACTAACAGCAACTATGGCTACACCTTC | CASSDTNSNYGYTF
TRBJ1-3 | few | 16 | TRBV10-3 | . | TGTGCCATCAGTGAGGAAGGGGATTATACTGGAAACACCATATATTTT | CAISEEGDYTGNTIYF
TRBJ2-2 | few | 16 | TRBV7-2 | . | TGTGCCAGCAGCTTACTTTGGTCTGGGGACACCGGGGAGCTGTTTTTT | CASSLLWSGDTGELFF
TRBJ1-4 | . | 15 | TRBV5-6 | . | TGTGCCAGCAGCTTGGCCGGCCGCCTTAGTGAAAAACTGTTTTTT | CASSLAGRLSEKLFF
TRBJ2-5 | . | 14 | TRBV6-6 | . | TGTGCCAGCAGTTATCTCGGCTGGCAAGAGACCCAGTACTTC | CASSYLGWQETQYF
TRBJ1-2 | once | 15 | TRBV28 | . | TGTGCCAGCAGTTTAAGTCGCACCTCCGGGCATGGCTACACCTTC | CASSLSRTSGHGYTF
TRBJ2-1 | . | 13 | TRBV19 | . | TGTGCCAGTAGTATCGGAGAGTACAATGAGCAGTTCTTC | CASSIGEYNEQFF
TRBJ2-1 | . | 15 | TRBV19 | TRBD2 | TGTGCCAGTAGGGGACTAGTGCAGGCCTACAATGAGCAGTTCTTC | CASRGLVQAYNEQFF
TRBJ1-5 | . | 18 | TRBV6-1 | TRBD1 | TGTGCCAGCAGTGAAACTCGGGGGACAGGGTTCTTCACTAGGCCCCAGCATTTT | CASSETRGTGFFTRPQHF